These 16 T cell receptor beta chains came from one sample sequenced in a study of human T cells and chemical hapten exposure. As to time point: patch test 2, 6 weeks after DPC sensitization. Treatment given: therapeutic diphenylcyclopropenone sensitization with weekly scalp DPC. TCRdb reprocessed the RACE reads with MiXCR, giving one entry per CDR3 protein. The table has 95,000 or so distinct CDR3 sequences, over 9.5% seen once. This specimen was whole blood, taken in connection with sensitization to the hapten diphenylcyclopropenone (DPC). These TCRs come from a woman in her forties with alopecia areata. Some clones in this sample may be carry-over from other donors' samples.

The rearrangement joins TRBV27 to TRBJ2-5; possibly TRBD1 or TRBD2 for D (5 bases each). Germline CDR1 is MNHEY and CDR2 is SMNVEV (reference sequence). V lost 7 bases, J lost 5 bases, and 23 bases lay in between. CDR3 length equals 16 residues. CDR3 in amino acids: CASTTRGRGVGETQYF. In nucleotides, the CDR3 is TGTGCCAGCACTACTCGGGGAAGAGGGGTAGGGGAGACCCAGTACTTC.

In its sample, this clonotype was seen many times. The chain carries TRBV10-3 and TRBJ2-3; D call uncertain. Trimming cost V 0 bases and J 3 bases, with 1 base left between them. The germline V gene has CDR1 ENHRY and CDR2 SYGVKD. The CDR3 runs to 12 residues. The CDR3, as DNA: TGTGCCATCAGTGAGTCGACAGATACGCAGTATTTT. This codes for CAISESTDTQYF.

The table lists this clonotype with many counts. V usage is TRBV12-3 or TRBV12-4 and J usage is TRBJ2-2; D could derive from TRBD1 or TRBD2 (6 bases each). This CDR3 has 15 amino acids. Trimming cost V 3 bases and J 2 bases, with 10 bases left between them. DNA of the CDR3: TGTGCCAGCAGTTTGGGGGGCGCAAACACCGGGGAGCTGTTTTTT. Amino acid sequence: CASSLGGANTGELFF.

This clonotype has at least ten counts. This chain connects TRBV2 to TRBJ1-2; 9 bases map to TRBD1. Germline V gene sequence: CDR1 SNHLY, CDR2 FYNNEI. The CDR3 has 13 residues. As DNA, the CDR3 is TGTGCGGGACGAGGACAGGGGACCTATGGCTACACCTTC. This encodes CAGRGQGTYGYTF. Supplemented by reference TRBV2 and TRBJ1-2, the full variable domain reads EPEVTQTPSHQVTQMGQEVILRCVPISNHLYFYWYRQILGQKVEFLVSFYNNEISEKSEIFDDQFSVERPDGSNFTLKIRSTKLEDSAMYFCAGRGQGTYGYTFGSGTRLTVV.

This sequence joins TRBV7-3 and TRBJ2-5, with 8 bases that match TRBD1. V shed 0 bases and J 3 bases; nucleotides not matched to a gene: 0. This CDR3 is 14 amino acids long. Looked up from germline, CDR1 is SGHTA and CDR2 is FQGTGA. The CDR3 protein is CASSLTDREETQYF. CDR3 sequence (DNA): TGTGCCAGCAGCTTAACGGACAGGGAAGAGACCCAGTACTTC.

V is TRBV15 and J is TRBJ2-3, with a tentative D call TRBD1 (6 bases). Germline V gives CDR1 LNHNV, CDR2 YYDKDF (reference sequence). Deletions cut 0 bases from V and 6 bases from J, with 19 bases between. The CDR3 covers 17 residues. DNA for the CDR3: TGTGCCACCAGCAGAGATAGGAGCCCCAGGGGAAGGGATACGCAGTATTTT. As protein: CATSRDRSPRGRDTQYF. The complete variable domain, with remaining parts taken from reference TRBV15 and TRBJ2-3, reads DAMVIQNPRYQVTQFGKPVTLSCSQTLNHNVMYWYQQKSSQAPKLLFHYYDKDFNNEADTPDNFQSRRPNTSFCFLDIRSPGLGDTAMYLCATSRDRSPRGRDTQYFGPGTRLTVL.

The sample holds many counts of this clonotype. V and J are TRBV20-1 and TRBJ1-6; 7 nucleotides match TRBD1. The CDR3 totals 13 residues. CDR1 and CDR2 from the germline V gene are DFQATT and SNEGSKA (reference sequence). Trimming at V came to 6 bases and at J to 8 bases, leaving 7 bases not matched to a gene. CDR3 DNA sequence: TGCAGTGCCGCCCGGGACAGCTATTCACCCCTCCACTTT. Its protein product is CSAARDSYSPLHF.

J is TRBJ2-6 and V is TRBV28, with D unresolved. With 8 bases removed from V and 0 bases from J, the gap between germline ends came to 2 bases. CDR1 MDHEN and CDR2 SYDVKM come from the germline V gene. The CDR3 totals 12 residues. The CDR3 loop reads CASFSGANVLTF. CDR3 sequence (DNA): TGTGCCAGCTTCTCTGGGGCCAACGTCCTGACTTTC.

This clonotype appeared many times. This sequence joins TRBV7-8 and TRBJ2-5; D ambiguous. The CDR3 covers 13 residues. V lost 5 bases to trimming and J lost 5 bases, with 12 bases between them. Germline loops: CDR1 SGHVS, CDR2 FQNEAQ. As DNA, the CDR3 is TGTGCCAGCAGCCCGTTTACCCCGGAGACCCAGTACTTC. This encodes CASSPFTPETQYF.

V is TRBV27 and J is TRBJ2-3; 12 nucleotides align to TRBD2. This CDR3 contains 17 residues. Trimming removed 3 bases from V and 3 bases from J; junction bases left unmatched: 7. Germline V CDR1 and CDR2: MNHEY, SMNVEV (reference sequence). CDR3: CASSFLGLAGQTDTQYF. The CDR3 region has the DNA TGTGCCAGCAGTTTCCTTGGACTAGCGGGGCAAACAGATACGCAGTATTTT.

Worth noting for this clonotype: A much larger clone sits a single nucleotide away, making a read error possible. This chain uses TRBV5-1 with TRBJ2-7, with D possibly matching TRBD2 (5 bases). CDR3 length: 15 amino acids. Per germline, CDR1 SGHRS and CDR2 YFSETQ. In DNA form, the CDR3 reads TGCGCCAGCAGCCCTAGCCCGCGTCCTGGATACGAGCAGCACTTC. Translating gives CASSPSPRPGYEQHF.

V usage is TRBV29-1 and J usage is TRBJ1-1; D unclear. The V and J ends lost 4 bases and 0 bases respectively, with 21 bases between them. Germline loops: CDR1 SQVTM, CDR2 ANQGSEA. This CDR3 is built from 17 residues. The CDR3 DNA sequence: TGCAGCGTTGGATCGGGCCGGGCCGCAAAGGTGAACACTGAAGCTTTCTTT. Translating it yields CSVGSGRAAKVNTEAFF.

The chain has TRBV29-1 and TRBJ1-2; D is uncertain. Per the germline V gene, CDR1 is SQVTM and CDR2 is ANQGSEA. With 1 base removed from V and 8 bases from J, the gap between germline ends came to 8 bases. This CDR3 is built from 11 residues. For the CDR3, the DNA is TGCAGCGTTGAAGTTCCTCAGGGCTACACCTTC. It is translated as CSVEVPQGYTF.

This clonotype was recorded at least ten times. The J gene is TRBJ2-5, the V gene TRBV7-2; D gene ambiguous. Trimming removed 1 base at V and 2 bases at J, with 5 bases between. The CDR3 is 13 residues long. CDR1 and CDR2 from the germline V gene are SGHTA and FQGNSA. The CDR3 region is CASSLGRQETQYF. CDR3 DNA: TGTGCCAGCAGCTTAGGACGGCAAGAGACCCAGTACTTC.

This clonotype was observed a handful of times. The rearrangement links TRBV28 to TRBJ1-1; no definite D call. The CDR3 sequence is 13 residues long. Germline V gives CDR1 MDHEN, CDR2 SYDVKM. V shed 6 bases and J shed 4 bases, with 12 bases lying between them. The CDR3, as DNA: TGTGCCAGCAGGGCCCCCTTAGGCACTGAAGCTTTCTTT. Its protein product is CASRAPLGTEAFF.

The chain joins TRBV7-2 to TRBJ1-4, with a tentative D call TRBD1 (6 bases). The CDR3 extends over 14 amino acids. V lost 1 base and J lost 5, with 8 bases in between. The germline gives CDR1 SGHTA, CDR2 FQGNSA. CDR3 DNA: TGTGCCAGCAGCTTAGGGACAGCGAATGAAAAACTGTTTTTT. This gives the protein CASSLGTANEKLFF.